The entry below describes one T cell receptor (beta chain). The antigen is not known. This sample is part of a study of identifying expanded T cells in peripheral blood. Study outcomes and limitations: Approximately 1.1 clones differed between technical replicates, versus around 15 and 19 over time.

Germline lookup yields CDR1 SGHTA and CDR2 FQGNSA. The J segment lost 9 bases and the V segment lost 5 bases, leaving 5 bases of the junction unmatched. The CDR3 is 15 residues long. Libraries were prepared by immunoSEQ multiplex PCR; TCRdb keeps only in-frame clonotypes and omits some of them. The table records approximately 120,000 clones, about 88% of them present only once. Collection occurred without any documented infections or immune events in donors. The TCR sequence derives from a person aged 18 to 75 in good health. V usage is TRBV7-2 and J usage is TRBJ2-1; 15 nucleotides agree with TRBD2. Sample: blood. This CDR3 reads CASSPGLAGGSEQFF. In DNA form, the CDR3 reads TGTGCCAGCAGCCCGGGACTAGCGGGGGGCAGTGAGCAGTTCTTC.